The next 9 T cell receptor beta chains were all read from a single sample in a study of shared clonotypes between healthy human individuals (dated by TCRdb to between 2020 and 2021). The library relied on the immunoSEQ multiplex PCR assay. Entries here come from immuneACCESS through TCRdb and include only in-frame sequences with V and J called. Some clones fail to appear in such tables; in the studies checked, an unresolved V gene covers under half of the shortfall, and the cause of the remainder is unknown. This sample has some 1.1 million clones in its table, and around three quarters of those were observed once. The ten largest clones represent about 0.89% of the sample. Sample: memory CD4+ T cells from PBMCs. The sample's cell subset or site label is to be understood as: CD45RA-negative fraction. These receptors originate from a man aged 18 to 29 in good health. Some clones in this sample may be carry-over from other donors' samples.

This sequence joins TRBV7-9 and TRBJ1-5, with D uncertain. With 4 bases removed from V and 5 bases from J, the gap between germline ends came to 12 bases. The CDR3 runs to 14 residues. Germline V gives CDR1 SEHNR, CDR2 FQNEAQ (reference sequence). This CDR3 reads CASSYGRDDQPQHF. The CDR3 DNA reads TGTGCCAGCAGCTATGGGAGGGATGATCAGCCCCAGCATTTT.

This clone has just one count. The chain combines TRBV11-2 with TRBJ2-3; D is tentatively TRBD1 or TRBD2 (6 bases each). The CDR3 sequence is 16 residues long. V dropped 0 bases and J dropped 4 bases, with 14 bases sitting between them. The germline gives CDR1 SGHAT, CDR2 FQNNGV. The CDR3 loop reads CASSLDRGGSADTQYF. CDR3 bases: TGTGCCAGCAGCTTAGATCGAGGGGGGTCGGCAGATACGCAGTATTTT.

The rearrangement uses TRBV2 and TRBJ1-5, with D perhaps TRBD1 (5 bases). The V and J ends lost 4 bases and 4 bases respectively, with 11 bases between them. Germline V gene data show CDR1 as SNHLY and CDR2 as FYNNEI. The CDR3 spans 14 residues. The chain's CDR3 is CASSGRGLNQPQHF. The CDR3 DNA reads as TGTGCCAGCAGTGGCCGGGGCCTTAATCAGCCCCAGCATTTT.

Only a few counts were recorded for this clone. The chain links TRBV5-4 to TRBJ2-2; TRBD2 agrees at 10 bases. The trim removed 5 bases at V and 6 bases at J, leaving 4 bases unmatched. The length of the CDR3 is 14 residues. CDR1 SGHNT and CDR2 YYREEE come from the germline V gene (reference sequence). The CDR3 DNA sequence: TGTGCCAGCAGGGGGACTAGCGCTCCCGGGGAGCTGTTTTTT. Translation: CASRGTSAPGELFF.

This chain connects TRBV29-1 to TRBJ1-2; possibly TRBD1 for D (5 bases). Trimming removed 1 base at V and 3 bases at J, with 15 bases between. From germline, CDR1 is SQVTM and CDR2 ANQGSEA. This CDR3 has 15 amino acids. The CDR3: CSVEALAGGDYGYTF. Here the CDR3 DNA reads TGCAGCGTTGAAGCCCTGGCGGGGGGGGACTATGGCTACACCTTC.

This rearrangement joins TRBV6-5 to TRBJ2-2; the D is unclear. V gave up 5 bases and J gave up 5 bases, with 12 bases separating them. The CDR3 spans 14 residues. CDR1 is MNHEY and CDR2 is SVGAGI in the germline V gene. The CDR3 loop reads CASSRPVGTGELFF. CDR3 in DNA: TGTGCCAGCAGTCGTCCTGTGGGGACCGGGGAGCTGTTTTTT.

About this clone: Other DNA variants within this sample encode the same CDR3. This chain joins TRBV5-6 and TRBJ2-1; tentative D call: TRBD1 (6 bases). CDR3 length: 15 amino acids. The V gene's germline CDR1 is SGHDT and CDR2 YYEEEE. V lost 0 bases to trimming and J lost 4 bases, with 11 bases between them. CDR3 protein: CASSLAGQGYNEQFF. DNA for the CDR3: TGTGCCAGCAGCTTGGCGGGTCAGGGGTACAATGAGCAGTTCTTC.

This clone showed up just once. The chain links TRBV4-1 to TRBJ2-3, with TRBD2 matching over 10 bases. Trimming removed 2 bases from V and 0 bases from J; junction bases left unmatched: 2. Germline V gene sequence: CDR1 MGHRA, CDR2 YSYEKL. The length of the CDR3 is 16 residues. For the CDR3, the DNA is TGCGCCAGCAGCCAAATAGCGGGAGGTAGCACAGATACGCAGTATTTT. Translation gives CASSQIAGGSTDTQYF.

This chain uses TRBV7-8 with TRBJ2-1; the match to TRBD1 covers 7 bases. The CDR3 has 14 residues. With V trimmed by 4 bases and J by 7 bases, 7 bases remained unmatched. Germline V gives CDR1 SGHVS, CDR2 FQNEAQ. The CDR3 region is CASSSDRVKNEQFF. The DNA of the CDR3 is TGTGCCAGCAGCTCAGACAGGGTAAAGAATGAGCAGTTCTTC.